Each of the 20 T cell receptor beta chains below was sequenced from the same sample in a study of shared T cell receptors in the human thymus. Sequenced by immunoSEQ multiplex PCR; TCRdb stores in-frame clones only, minus some. Of about 610,000 clones in the sample, 85% to 90% were seen once. The same sample was also used in a study of human thymus T cells.

The sequencing sample was made of thymocytes. The receptor source for this set is a boy under two years old with a congenital heart defect.

V and J are TRBV2 and TRBJ1-2, with D tentatively TRBD1 (6 bases). Germline lookup yields CDR1 SNHLY and CDR2 FYNNEI. V gave up 5 bases and J gave up 6 bases, with 16 bases separating them. The CDR3 extends over 14 amino acids. The DNA of the CDR3 is TGTGCCAGCAGTCCGAGGTCAGGGGTGCATGGCTACACCTTC. Translated: CASSPRSGVHGYTF.

The rearrangement uses TRBV4-1 and TRBJ2-2, with D perhaps TRBD2 (6 bases). The CDR3 has 18 amino acids. Trimming stripped 0 bases from V and 0 bases from J, with 14 bases between. The germline V gene has CDR1 MGHRA and CDR2 YSYEKL. The CDR3 reads CASSQDRWGLSNTGELFF. The CDR3 coding sequence is TGCGCCAGCAGCCAAGATAGGTGGGGACTCTCGAACACCGGGGAGCTGTTTTTT.

The chain links TRBV5-1 to TRBJ2-7; 8 nucleotides agree with TRBD2. Germline CDR1 reads SGHRS; CDR2 reads YFSETQ. The V and J ends lost 4 bases and 5 bases, in that order; junction bases with no gene match: 14. The CDR3 loop spans 16 amino acids. CDR3 nucleotides: TGCGCCAGCAGCCCGGGAGTGGGTAGCGGGAACCACGAGCAGTACTTC. Encoded protein: CASSPGVGSGNHEQYF.

This clone was observed a single time. The V and J genes are TRBV4-2 and TRBJ2-3, with TRBD2 identical over 9 bases. Germline assignment: CDR1 LGHNA and CDR2 YNFKEQ. The CDR3 spans 18 residues. Unmatched junction bases numbered 7, after V lost 0 bases and J lost 0 bases. The CDR3 loop reads CASSQDRAGGLSTDTQYF. The CDR3 DNA sequence: TGTGCCAGCAGCCAAGATCGAGCGGGAGGCCTTAGCACAGATACGCAGTATTTT.

J is TRBJ1-5 and V is TRBV19; D is ambiguous. Trimming took off 0 bases at V and 7 bases at J, with 10 bases between the two ends. The length of the CDR3 is 14 residues. Per germline, CDR1 LNHDA and CDR2 SQIVND (reference sequence). This chain's CDR3 is CASSIDLSGQPQHF. The DNA of the CDR3 is TGTGCCAGTAGTATAGACTTATCCGGGCAGCCCCAGCATTTT.

J is TRBJ1-2 and V is TRBV9; 9 positions agree with TRBD1. Germline values: CDR1 SGDLS, CDR2 YYNGEE. This CDR3 contains 18 residues. The trim removed 3 bases at V and 5 bases at J, leaving 17 bases unmatched. CDR3 nucleotide sequence: TGTGCCAGCAGCGCGCTCCGGGACAGGGTGGGGGTAGGTTATGGCTACACCTTC. It translates to CASSALRDRVGVGYGYTF.

The chain recombines TRBV11-2 with TRBJ2-5, with D perhaps TRBD2 (6 bases). The V end lost 5 bases, the J end lost 2 bases, and 15 bases lay between the germline ends. CDR3 length: 15 residues. Per germline, CDR1 SGHAT and CDR2 FQNNGV. The CDR3 region has the DNA TGTGCCAGCAGCGAACGGGAGCAGGCACAAGAGACCCAGTACTTC. As protein: CASSEREQAQETQYF.

This chain joins TRBV27 and TRBJ1-5; D gene unclear. This CDR3 is built from 18 residues. Trimming left V 2 bases short and J 6 bases short, with 23 bases between. The germline gives CDR1 MNHEY, CDR2 SMNVEV (reference sequence). The CDR3 bases are TGTGCCAGCAGTTTAAAATCTGGCCCCCGGGTCATAAGTCAGCCCCAGCATTTT. Amino acids: CASSLKSGPRVISQPQHF.

The genes are TRBV4-1 and TRBJ2-3; D is uncertain. The CDR3 is 16 amino acids. CDR1 and CDR2 from the germline V gene are MGHRA and YSYEKL. With 3 bases removed from V and 2 bases from J, the gap between germline ends came to 15 bases. The CDR3 nucleotides read TGCGCCAGCAGCCATCACGACTTTCTCTTCACAGATACGCAGTATTTT. Its translation is CASSHHDFLFTDTQYF.

This clone came up once. This chain uses TRBV7-8 with TRBJ2-5, with D possibly being TRBD2 (6 bases). Trimming stripped 6 bases from V and 2 bases from J, with 13 bases between. Germline-derived CDR1 and CDR2 are SGHVS and FQNEAQ. This CDR3 spans 14 amino acids. In DNA form, the CDR3 reads TGTGCCAGCAGACCCGGGGACTTGCAAGAGACCCAGTACTTC. This sequence encodes CASRPGDLQETQYF.

This clone was detected only a few times. This sequence joins TRBV29-1 and TRBJ2-3; 9 bases line up with TRBD1. Germline-derived CDR1 and CDR2 are SQVTM and ANQGSEA. The CDR3 runs to 17 residues. V was pared by 1 base and J by 2 bases, with 10 bases of the junction left unmatched. The CDR3 bases are TGCAGCGTTGAAGGTGGCGGGACAGGGATGCCCACAGATACGCAGTATTTT. This translates into CSVEGGGTGMPTDTQYF.

The chain employs TRBV7-2 and TRBJ2-1; 7 bases line up with TRBD2. The germline V gene encodes CDR1 SGHTA and CDR2 FQGNSA. This CDR3 is built from 17 residues. Unmatched junction bases numbered 12, after V lost 5 bases and J lost 2 bases. This chain's CDR3 is CASSPRKAGSAYNEQFF. The CDR3 DNA reads TGTGCCAGCAGCCCAAGAAAAGCGGGAAGCGCCTACAATGAGCAGTTCTTC.

The V gene is TRBV7-9, the J gene TRBJ1-2, with 9 bases identical to TRBD1. There are 15 residues in the CDR3. CDR1 and CDR2 from the germline V gene are SEHNR and FQNEAQ (reference sequence). V lost 4 bases and J lost 2; bases outside the gene matches: 5. The CDR3 region has the DNA TGTGCCAGCAGCTCCACAGGGGGCTCAAACTATGGCTACACCTTC. The encoded protein is CASSSTGGSNYGYTF.

The CDR3 DNA follows: TGTGCCAGCAGCCGTAAGGGGCGCGAGGAGACCCAGTACTTC. Translation: CASSRKGREETQYF. The V call is TRBV5-8, the J call TRBJ2-5, with D possibly matching TRBD1 (5 bases). The CDR3 extends over 14 amino acids. Looked up from germline, CDR1 is SGHTS and CDR2 is YDEGEE. V was pared by 4 bases and J by 5 bases, with 15 bases between.

The rearrangement joins TRBV11-2 to TRBJ2-3; a possible D gene is TRBD2 (6 bases). CDR3 length: 17 residues. The V and J ends lost 1 base and 5 bases respectively, with 19 bases between them. The germline V gene encodes CDR1 SGHAT and CDR2 FQNNGV. DNA for the CDR3: TGTGCCAGCAGCTTAGCTCTTCGACTAGGAGGGAGAGATACGCAGTATTTT. It yields the protein CASSLALRLGGRDTQYF.

The chain links TRBV5-1 to TRBJ2-5; 8 bases are shared with TRBD2. V dropped 3 bases and J dropped 1; count of bases not matched to a gene: 17. Per the germline V gene, CDR1 is SGHRS and CDR2 is YFSETQ. CDR3 length: 19 amino acids. CDR3 in DNA: TGCGCCAGCAGCTCCGGCCTGAAGAGGACTAGCTTACTCCAAGAGACCCAGTACTTC. Amino acid sequence: CASSSGLKRTSLLQETQYF.

The chain is built from TRBV27 and TRBJ2-7; D is perhaps TRBD2 (6 bases). The ends were cut back, 6 bases at V and 4 bases at J, with 22 bases in the middle. This CDR3 spans 16 amino acids. The V gene's germline CDR1 is MNHEY and CDR2 SMNVEV (reference sequence). The CDR3 is CASSSYIGTSFYEQYF. CDR3 bases: TGTGCCAGCAGCAGTTATATTGGGACTTCCTTTTACGAGCAGTACTTC.

This clone has only one observation. V is TRBV7-2 and J is TRBJ1-1; D remains ambiguous. V was clipped by 6 bases and J by 11 bases, with 13 bases between them. CDR3 size: 11 residues. CDR1 and CDR2 from the germline V gene are SGHTA and FQGNSA. CDR3 DNA sequence: TGTGCCAGCAGTTCGGGTGGCGGGGCTTTCTTT. As protein: CASSSGGGAFF.

J is TRBJ2-2 and V is TRBV14; D is undetermined. Germline loops: CDR1 SGHDN, CDR2 FVKESK. V was pared by 4 bases and J by 5 bases, with 8 bases between. CDR3 length: 13 amino acids. CDR3 in DNA: TGTGCCAGCAGCCGGAGCCGAACCGGGGAGCTGTTTTTT. Residues: CASSRSRTGELFF.

The V and J genes are TRBV7-9 and TRBJ1-2, with D uncertain. CDR3 size: 12 residues. The V gene's germline CDR1 is SEHNR and CDR2 FQNEAQ (reference sequence). V lost 8 bases to trimming and J lost 9 bases, with 16 bases between them. The CDR3 spells CASSTLTSSYTF. CDR3 in DNA: TGTGCCAGCTCCACACTGACAAGTAGCTACACCTTC.